This entry describes one T cell receptor (beta chain). The same CDR3 also results from other DNA sequences found in this sample. The sample belongs to a study of blood T cell repertoires in COVID-19. The wider study: COVID-19 samples, acute and convalescent, were from the United States, Italy and Spain.

Participants came from about 23 US areas, aged about 18 to 95 years. Assignments of participants to cohorts depended upon their own reported clinical history. Before being deemed recovered, Cohort 3 donors had two negative PCRs, clearance, or symptom resolution. Repertoires were generated with immunoSEQ multiplex PCR, while TCRdb's copy carries only in-frame clones and drops some. The sample has 150,000 to 200,000 clones; about 86% are singletons. V lost 5 bases to trimming and J lost 5 bases; unmatched junction nucleotides: 6. This CDR3 is built from 14 residues. In germline, CDR1 is SGHTA, CDR2 FQGNSA.

The sequence was obtained from a man aged 35-49 years who had recovered from COVID-19. The gene calls are TRBV7-2 and TRBJ1-1, with 9 bases identical to TRBD1. The source material was PBMCs or T cells enriched from blood (not recorded which). The CDR3 protein is CASSPRQGGTEAFF. The CDR3 DNA sequence: TGTGCCAGCAGCCCGAGACAGGGGGGGACTGAAGCTTTCTTT.